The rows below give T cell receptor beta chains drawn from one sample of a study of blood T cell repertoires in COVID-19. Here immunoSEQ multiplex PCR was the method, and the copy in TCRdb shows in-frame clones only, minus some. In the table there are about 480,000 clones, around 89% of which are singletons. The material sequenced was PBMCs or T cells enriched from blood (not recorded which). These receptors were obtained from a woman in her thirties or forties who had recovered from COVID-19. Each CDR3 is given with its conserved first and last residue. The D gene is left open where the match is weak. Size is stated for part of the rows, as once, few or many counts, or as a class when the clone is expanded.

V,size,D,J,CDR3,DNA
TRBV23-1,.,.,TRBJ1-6,CASSQSQGAGFGDSPLHF,TGCGCCAGCAGTCAATCCCAAGGCGCGGGGTTTGGGGATTCACCCCTCCACTTT
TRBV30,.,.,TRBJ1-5,CAWSVRSYNQPQHF,TGTGCCTGGAGTGTACGCAGTTACAATCAGCCCCAGCATTTT
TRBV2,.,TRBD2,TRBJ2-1,CASSGGTSYFF,TGTGCCAGCAGTGGCGGGACTAGCTATTTCTTC
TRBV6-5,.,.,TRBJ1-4,CASNSNEKLFF,TGTGCCAGCAACAGCAATGAAAAACTGTTTTTT
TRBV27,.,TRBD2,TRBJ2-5,CASSLSGGARRGETQYF,TGTGCCAGCAGTTTATCCGGGGGGGCCCGCCGGGGGGAGACCCAGTACTTC
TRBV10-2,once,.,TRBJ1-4,CASSESFWGGATNEKLFF,TGCGCCAGCAGTGAGTCCTTTTGGGGGGGAGCAACTAATGAAAAACTGTTTTTT
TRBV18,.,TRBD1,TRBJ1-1,CASYAAQGATEAFF,TGTGCCAGTTATGCCGCTCAGGGGGCCACTGAAGCTTTCTTT
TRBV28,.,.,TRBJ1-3,CASIGGENTIYF,TGTGCCAGCATTGGGGGCGAAAACACCATATATTTT
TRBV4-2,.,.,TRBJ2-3,CASSQEVASATDTQYF,TGTGCCAGCAGCCAAGAGGTCGCCTCCGCGACAGATACGCAGTATTTT
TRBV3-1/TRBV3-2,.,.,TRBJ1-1,CASSVTRVNTEAFF,TGTGCCAGCAGCGTAACCCGGGTGAACACTGAAGCTTTCTTT
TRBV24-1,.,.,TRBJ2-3,CATSDFTGGADTQYF,TGTGCCACCAGTGATTTCACAGGGGGGGCAGATACGCAGTATTTT
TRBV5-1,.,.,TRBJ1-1,CASSLQVSNTEAFF,TGCGCCAGCAGCTTACAGGTGTCGAACACTGAAGCTTTCTTT
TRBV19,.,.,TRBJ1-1,CASSILPNTEAFF,TGTGCCAGTAGTATCCTACCCAACACTGAAGCTTTCTTT
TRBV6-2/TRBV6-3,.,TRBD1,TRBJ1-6,CASSYPGTGSSNSPLHF,TGTGCCAGCAGTTATCCGGGGACAGGTTCCAGTAATTCACCCCTCCACTTT
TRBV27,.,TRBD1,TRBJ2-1,CASSFWDRGNEQFF,TGTGCCAGCAGTTTCTGGGACAGGGGCAATGAGCAGTTCTTC
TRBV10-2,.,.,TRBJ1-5,CASRQDTYNQPQHF,TGCGCCAGCAGACAAGACACATACAATCAGCCCCAGCATTTT
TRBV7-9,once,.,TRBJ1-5,CASSLGQGPNQPQHF,TGTGCCAGCAGCTTAGGGCAGGGGCCGAATCAGCCCCAGCATTTT
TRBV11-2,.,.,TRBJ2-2,CASSFGQPNTGELFF,TGTGCCAGCAGCTTCGGACAGCCAAACACCGGGGAGCTGTTTTTT
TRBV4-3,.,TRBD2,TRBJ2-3,CASSQDRAGGSQYF,TGCGCCAGCAGCCAAGATCGAGCGGGAGGGTCGCAGTATTTT
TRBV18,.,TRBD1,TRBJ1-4,CASSPDRGRGEKLFF,TGTGCCAGCTCACCCGACAGGGGCCGCGGTGAAAAACTGTTTTTT
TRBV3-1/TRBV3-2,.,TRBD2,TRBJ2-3,CASSQQIAGGVTDTQYF,TGTGCCAGCAGCCAACAAATAGCGGGAGGGGTCACAGATACGCAGTATTTT
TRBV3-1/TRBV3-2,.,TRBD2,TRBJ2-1,CASSHTPGLAGEGGGNEQFF,TGTGCCAGCAGCCACACCCCGGGACTAGCGGGTGAAGGGGGCGGGAATGAGCAGTTCTTC
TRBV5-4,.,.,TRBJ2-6,CASSISQDSGANVLTF,TGTGCCAGCAGCATAAGCCAGGACTCTGGGGCCAACGTCCTGACTTTC
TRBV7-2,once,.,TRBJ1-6,CASSLRGGEYNSPLHF,TGTGCCAGCAGCCTAAGGGGCGGGGAATATAATTCACCCCTCCACTTT
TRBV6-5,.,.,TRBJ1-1,CAIQQGFNTEAFF,TGTGCCATACAACAGGGATTTAACACTGAAGCTTTCTTT
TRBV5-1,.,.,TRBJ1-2,CASSLLGDYGYTF,TGCGCCAGCAGCTTGCTGGGAGACTATGGCTACACCTTC
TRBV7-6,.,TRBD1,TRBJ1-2,CASSLGQGINYGYTF,TGTGCCAGCAGCTTAGGACAGGGAATTAACTATGGCTACACCTTC
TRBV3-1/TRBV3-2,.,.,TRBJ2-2,CASSQATELFF,TGTGCCAGCAGCCAAGCCACTGAGCTGTTTTTT
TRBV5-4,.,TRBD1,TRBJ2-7,CASSSPGQLYEQYF,TGTGCCAGCAGCTCTCCGGGACAGCTCTACGAGCAGTACTTC
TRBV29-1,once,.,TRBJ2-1,CSVEDPGLNEQFF,TGCAGCGTTGAAGATCCGGGGTTGAATGAGCAGTTCTTC
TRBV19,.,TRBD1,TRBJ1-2,CASSIDREWFYGYTF,TGTGCCAGTAGTATCGACAGGGAATGGTTCTATGGCTACACCTTC
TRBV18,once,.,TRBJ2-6,CASSLNPGSSGANVLTF,TGTGCCAGCTCACTGAACCCCGGGAGCTCTGGGGCCAACGTCCTGACTTTC
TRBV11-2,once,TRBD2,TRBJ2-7,CASGGDHLYEQYF,TGTGCCAGCGGGGGGGATCACTTGTACGAGCAGTACTTC
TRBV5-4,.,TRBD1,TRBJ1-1,CASSPGQGANTEAFF,TGTGCCAGCAGCCCGGGACAGGGGGCGAACACTGAAGCTTTCTTT
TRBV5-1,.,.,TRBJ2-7,CASSLGSRGIRGLYEQYF,TGCGCCAGCAGCTTGGGGTCTAGGGGGATCAGGGGCCTCTACGAGCAGTACTTC
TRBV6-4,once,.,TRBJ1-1,CASSDSTGTSAFF,TGTGCCAGCAGTGACTCAACCGGGACTTCAGCTTTCTTT